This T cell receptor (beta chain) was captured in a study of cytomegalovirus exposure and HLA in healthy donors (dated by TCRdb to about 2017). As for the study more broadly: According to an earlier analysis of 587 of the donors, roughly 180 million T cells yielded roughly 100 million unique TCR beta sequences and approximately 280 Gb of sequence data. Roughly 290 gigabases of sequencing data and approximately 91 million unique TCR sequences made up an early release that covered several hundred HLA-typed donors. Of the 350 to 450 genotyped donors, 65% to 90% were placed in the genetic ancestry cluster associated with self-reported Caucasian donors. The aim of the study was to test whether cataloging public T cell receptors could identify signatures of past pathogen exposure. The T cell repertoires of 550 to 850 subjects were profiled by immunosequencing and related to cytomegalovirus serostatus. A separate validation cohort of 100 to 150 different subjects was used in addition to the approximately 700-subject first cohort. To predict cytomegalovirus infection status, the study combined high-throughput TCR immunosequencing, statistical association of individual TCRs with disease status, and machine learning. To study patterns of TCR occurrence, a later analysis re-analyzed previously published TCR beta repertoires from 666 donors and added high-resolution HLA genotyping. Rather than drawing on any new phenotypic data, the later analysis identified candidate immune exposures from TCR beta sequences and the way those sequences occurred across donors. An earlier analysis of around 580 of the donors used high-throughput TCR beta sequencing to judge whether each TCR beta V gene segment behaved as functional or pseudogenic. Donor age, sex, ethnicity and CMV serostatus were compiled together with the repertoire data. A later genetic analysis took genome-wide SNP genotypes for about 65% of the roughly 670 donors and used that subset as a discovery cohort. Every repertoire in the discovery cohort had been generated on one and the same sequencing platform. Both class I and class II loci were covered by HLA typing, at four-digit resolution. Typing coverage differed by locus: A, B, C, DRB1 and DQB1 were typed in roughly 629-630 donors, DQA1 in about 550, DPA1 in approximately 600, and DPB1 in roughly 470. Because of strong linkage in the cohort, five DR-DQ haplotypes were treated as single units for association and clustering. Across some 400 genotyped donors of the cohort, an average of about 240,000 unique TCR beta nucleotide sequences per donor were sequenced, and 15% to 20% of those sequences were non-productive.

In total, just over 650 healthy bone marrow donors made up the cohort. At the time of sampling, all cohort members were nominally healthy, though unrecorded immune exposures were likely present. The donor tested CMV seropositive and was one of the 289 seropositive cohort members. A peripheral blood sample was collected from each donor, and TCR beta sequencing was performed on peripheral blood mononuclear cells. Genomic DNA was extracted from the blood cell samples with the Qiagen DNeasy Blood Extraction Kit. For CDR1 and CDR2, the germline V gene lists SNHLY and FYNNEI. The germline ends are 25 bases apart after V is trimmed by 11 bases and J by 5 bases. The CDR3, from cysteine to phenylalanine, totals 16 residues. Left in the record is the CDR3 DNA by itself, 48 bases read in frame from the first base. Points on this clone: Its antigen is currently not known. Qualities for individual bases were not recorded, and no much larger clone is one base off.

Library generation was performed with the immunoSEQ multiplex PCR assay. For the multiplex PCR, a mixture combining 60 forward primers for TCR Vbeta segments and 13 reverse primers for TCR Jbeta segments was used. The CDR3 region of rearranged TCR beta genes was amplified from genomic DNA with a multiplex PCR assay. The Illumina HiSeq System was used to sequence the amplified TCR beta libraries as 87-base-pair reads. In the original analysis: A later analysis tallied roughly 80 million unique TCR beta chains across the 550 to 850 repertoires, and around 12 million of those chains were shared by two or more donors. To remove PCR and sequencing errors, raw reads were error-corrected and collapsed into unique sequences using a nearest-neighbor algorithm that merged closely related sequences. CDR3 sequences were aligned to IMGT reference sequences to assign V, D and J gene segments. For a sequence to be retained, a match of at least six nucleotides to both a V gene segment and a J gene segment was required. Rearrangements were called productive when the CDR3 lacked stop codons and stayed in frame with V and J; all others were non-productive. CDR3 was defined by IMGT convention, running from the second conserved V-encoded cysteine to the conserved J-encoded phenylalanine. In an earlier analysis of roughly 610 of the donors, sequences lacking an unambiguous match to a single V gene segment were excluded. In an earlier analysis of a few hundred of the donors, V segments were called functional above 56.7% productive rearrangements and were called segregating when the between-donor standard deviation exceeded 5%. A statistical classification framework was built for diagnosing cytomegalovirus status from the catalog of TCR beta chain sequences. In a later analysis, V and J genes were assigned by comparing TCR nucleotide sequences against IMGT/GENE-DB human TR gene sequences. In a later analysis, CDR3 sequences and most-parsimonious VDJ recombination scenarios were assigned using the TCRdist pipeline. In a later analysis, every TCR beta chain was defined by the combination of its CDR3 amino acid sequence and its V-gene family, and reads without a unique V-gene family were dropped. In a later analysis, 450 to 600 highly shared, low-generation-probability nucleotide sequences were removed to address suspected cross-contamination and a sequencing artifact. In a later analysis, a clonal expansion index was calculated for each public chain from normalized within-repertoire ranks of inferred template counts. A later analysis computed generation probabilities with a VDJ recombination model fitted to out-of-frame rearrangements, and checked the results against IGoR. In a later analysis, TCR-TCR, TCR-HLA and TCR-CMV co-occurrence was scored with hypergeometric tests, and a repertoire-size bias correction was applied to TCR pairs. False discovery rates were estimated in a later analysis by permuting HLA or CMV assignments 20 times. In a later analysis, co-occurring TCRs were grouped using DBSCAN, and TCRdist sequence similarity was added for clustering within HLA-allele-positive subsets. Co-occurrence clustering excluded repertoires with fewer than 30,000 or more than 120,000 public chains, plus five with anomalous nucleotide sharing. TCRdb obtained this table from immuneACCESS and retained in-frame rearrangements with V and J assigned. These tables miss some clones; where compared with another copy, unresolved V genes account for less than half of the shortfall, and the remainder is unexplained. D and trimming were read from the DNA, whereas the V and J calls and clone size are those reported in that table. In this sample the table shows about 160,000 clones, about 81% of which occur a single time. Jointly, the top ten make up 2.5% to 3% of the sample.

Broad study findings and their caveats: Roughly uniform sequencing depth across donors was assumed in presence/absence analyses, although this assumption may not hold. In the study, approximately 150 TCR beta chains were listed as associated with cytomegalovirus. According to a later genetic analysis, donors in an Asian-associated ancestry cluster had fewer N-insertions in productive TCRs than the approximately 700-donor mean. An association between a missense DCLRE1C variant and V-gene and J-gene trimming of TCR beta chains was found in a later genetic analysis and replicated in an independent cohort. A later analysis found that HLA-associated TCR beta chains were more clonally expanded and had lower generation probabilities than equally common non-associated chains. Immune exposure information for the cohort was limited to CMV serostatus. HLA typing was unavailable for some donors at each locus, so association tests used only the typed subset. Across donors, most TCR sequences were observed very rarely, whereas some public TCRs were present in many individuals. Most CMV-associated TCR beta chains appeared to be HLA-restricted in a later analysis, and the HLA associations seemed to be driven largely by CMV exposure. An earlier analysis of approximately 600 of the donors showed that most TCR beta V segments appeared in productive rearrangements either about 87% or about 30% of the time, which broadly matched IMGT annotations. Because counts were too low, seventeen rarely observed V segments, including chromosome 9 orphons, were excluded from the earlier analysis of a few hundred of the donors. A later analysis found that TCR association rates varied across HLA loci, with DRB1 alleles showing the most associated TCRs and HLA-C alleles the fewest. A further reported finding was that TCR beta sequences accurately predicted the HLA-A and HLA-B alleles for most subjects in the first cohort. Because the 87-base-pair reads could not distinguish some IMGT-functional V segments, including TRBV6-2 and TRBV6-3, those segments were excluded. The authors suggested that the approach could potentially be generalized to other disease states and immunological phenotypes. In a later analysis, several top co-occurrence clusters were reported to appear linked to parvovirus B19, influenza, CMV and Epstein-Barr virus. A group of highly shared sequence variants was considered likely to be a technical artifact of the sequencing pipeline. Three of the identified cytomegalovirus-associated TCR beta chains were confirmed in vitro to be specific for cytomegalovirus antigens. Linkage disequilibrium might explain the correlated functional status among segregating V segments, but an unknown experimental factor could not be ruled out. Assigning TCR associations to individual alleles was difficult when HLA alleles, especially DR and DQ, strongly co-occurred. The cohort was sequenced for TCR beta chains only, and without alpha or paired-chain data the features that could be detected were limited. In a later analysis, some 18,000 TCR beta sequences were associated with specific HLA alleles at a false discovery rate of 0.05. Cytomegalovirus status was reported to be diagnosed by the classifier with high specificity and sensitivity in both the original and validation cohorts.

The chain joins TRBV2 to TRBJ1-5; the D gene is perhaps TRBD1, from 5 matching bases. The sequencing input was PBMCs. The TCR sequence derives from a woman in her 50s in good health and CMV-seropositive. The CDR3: CAGGEAALGDHQPQHF. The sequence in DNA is TGTGCCGGAGGGGAAGCCGCACTGGGGGACCATCAGCCCCAGCATTTT.